These 23 T cell receptor beta chains were all obtained from the same sample, sequenced in a study of read filtering for tumor transcriptome and immune sequencing. The library was built from roughly 400 ng RNA with molecular barcoded adaptors for alpha/delta and beta/gamma chains. TCRdb re-called the reads with MiXCR, one entry per CDR3 protein. The table includes 50,000 to 65,000 distinct CDR3 sequences, around a fifth detected once. Sequences were obtained from a population of CD138-negative cells sorted from bone marrow. These receptors all come from a donor at least 40 years old with multiple myeloma.

This clonotype occurred many times. The rearrangement uses TRBV6-2 or TRBV6-3 and TRBJ2-5, with D uncertain. The germline CDR1 and CDR2 sequences are MNHEY and SVGEGT. The V gene lost 2 bases and the J gene lost 4 bases, with 8 bases spanning the gap. CDR3 size: 13 residues. Here the CDR3 reads CASSYNRAETQYF. The DNA for the CDR3 is TGTGCCAGCAGTTACAACCGTGCAGAGACCCAGTACTTC.

This clonotype came up many times. The J gene is TRBJ2-5, the V gene TRBV29-1, with D possibly matching TRBD2 (7 bases). CDR1 SQVTM and CDR2 ANQGSEA come from the germline V gene. There are 14 residues in the CDR3. V was shortened by 5 bases and J by 2 bases, with 15 bases between the two germline ends. CDR3: CSVPRGALQETQYF. DNA for the CDR3: TGCAGCGTTCCCCGGGGGGCCTTGCAAGAGACCCAGTACTTC.

This clonotype appeared many times. The J gene is TRBJ1-4, the V gene TRBV28, with a possible D match to TRBD1 (5 bases). The V end was cut by 5 bases, the J end by 3 bases, with 13 bases between. The germline V gene encodes CDR1 MDHEN and CDR2 SYDVKM. The CDR3 runs to 15 residues. The CDR3 loop reads CASSPRGVANEKLFF. In DNA, the CDR3 is TGTGCCAGCAGTCCTAGGGGCGTAGCTAATGAAAAACTGTTTTTT.

The chain employs TRBV20-1 and TRBJ2-1, with TRBD2 matching 7 bases. The CDR3 totals 14 residues. CDR1 and CDR2 (germline): DFQATT, SNEGSKA (reference sequence). Unmatched junction bases numbered 4, after V lost 1 base and J lost 4 bases. CDR3 nucleotide sequence: TGCAGTGCTAGAGCGGGAGGTCTTTACAATGAGCAGTTCTTC. Its translation: CSARAGGLYNEQFF.

To note about this clonotype: This may be a read error, as it is one base from a much larger clone. This chain connects TRBV6-1 to TRBJ1-4; possible D gene TRBD1, 5 bases. Germline lookup yields CDR1 MNHNS and CDR2 SASEGT. The V and J ends lost 8 bases and 6 bases respectively, with 22 bases between them. The CDR3 consists of 16 residues. CDR3 sequence reads: CASPPDRRGGHEKLFF. CDR3 nucleotides: TGTGCCAGCCCCCCAGATCGGCGGGGCGGTCATGAAAAACTGTTTTTT.

This clonotype was observed at least ten times. V and J are TRBV28 and TRBJ2-7; weak D call: TRBD1 (6 bases). The CDR3 totals 16 residues. Trimming took 3 bases from V and 2 from J, leaving 17 bases between them. CDR1 is MDHEN and CDR2 is SYDVKM in the germline V gene. The CDR3 DNA sequence: TGTGCCAGCAGTTTCCCCACAGGGAAAATTGCCTACGAGCAGTACTTC. This encodes CASSFPTGKIAYEQYF.

On this clonotype itself: One base away lies a much larger clone, so this may be a sequencing read error. J is TRBJ2-1 and V is TRBV5-1; D may correspond to TRBD1 or TRBD2 (6 bases each). Germline V gives CDR1 SGHRS, CDR2 YFSETQ. V dropped 0 bases and J dropped 8 bases, with 15 bases sitting between them. This CDR3 contains 15 residues. In nucleotides, the CDR3 is TGCGCCAGCAGCTTGGGGTGGGGGGCCGGCCATGAGCAGTTCTTC. Residues: CASSLGWGAGHEQFF.

This clonotype was seen ten or more times. The chain carries TRBV14 and TRBJ2-5; D ambiguous. Per the germline V gene, CDR1 is SGHDN and CDR2 is FVKESK. CDR3 size: 14 residues. V was shortened by 2 bases and J by 0 bases, with 7 bases between the two germline ends. The CDR3 here is CASSQFRYQETQYF. In nucleotides, the CDR3 is TGTGCCAGCAGCCAATTCCGGTACCAAGAGACCCAGTACTTC.

The table lists this clonotype with many counts. The V call is TRBV12-3 or TRBV12-4, the J call TRBJ2-1; D possibly matches TRBD1 or TRBD2 (5 bases each). The CDR3 is made up of 14 amino acids. Trimming pared 5 bases from V and 2 bases from J, leaving 10 bases between. The CDR3 bases are TGTGCCAGCAGTAAAGGGGACCCCTACAATGAGCAGTTCTTC. It is translated as CASSKGDPYNEQFF.

This clonotype was recorded at least ten times. The chain combines TRBV5-1 with TRBJ1-1, with D maybe TRBD1 (5 bases). Trimming shortened V by 4 bases and J by 2 bases, and 18 bases separated the two germline ends. The CDR3 contains 16 residues. Germline assignment: CDR1 SGHRS and CDR2 YFSETQ. The CDR3 coding sequence is TGCGCCAGCAGCCCTACAGGCTGGTCCTTAAACACTGAAGCTTTCTTT. This sequence encodes CASSPTGWSLNTEAFF.

This clonotype was seen at least ten times. The genes are TRBV9 and TRBJ2-2; 13 bases line up with TRBD2. This CDR3 has 17 amino acids. V shed 4 bases, J shed 6 bases, and the junction held 9 bases outside the gene matches. Germline V CDR1 and CDR2: SGDLS, YYNGEE. CDR3 sequence: CASSFGLAGESAGELFF. In DNA, the CDR3 is TGTGCCAGCAGCTTTGGACTAGCGGGAGAATCTGCCGGGGAGCTGTTTTTT.

There are many counts of this clonotype. V and J are TRBV28 and TRBJ1-1; 7 bases fit TRBD1. The junction had 3 bases not matched to a gene; V was cut back by 2 bases and J by 3 bases. This CDR3 is built from 14 residues. Looked up from germline, CDR1 is MDHEN and CDR2 is SYDVKM. The CDR3 nucleotides read TGTGCCAGCAGTTTACAGGGGGGGTACACTGAAGCTTTCTTT. Translating gives CASSLQGGYTEAFF.

This clonotype appeared many times. The gene calls are TRBV20-1 and TRBJ2-1, with TRBD2 matching over 11 bases. The CDR3 covers 13 residues. Germline CDR1 is DFQATT and CDR2 is SNEGSKA (reference sequence). V was pared by 3 bases and J by 12 bases, with 7 bases of the junction left unmatched. CDR3: CSARGTSGYVQFF. The CDR3 DNA sequence: TGCAGTGCTAGGGGGACTAGCGGTTATGTGCAGTTCTTC.

This clonotype was recorded many times. The chain is built from TRBV29-1 and TRBJ1-1; D perhaps matches TRBD1 (6 bases). This CDR3 comprises 14 residues. V lost 5 bases, J lost 0 bases, and 13 bases lay in between. Germline V gives CDR1 SQVTM, CDR2 ANQGSEA. CDR3 protein: CSVQQGLLNTEAFF. The CDR3 DNA follows: TGCAGCGTTCAACAGGGCCTTCTGAACACTGAAGCTTTCTTT.

This clonotype came up many times. The chain carries TRBV29-1 and TRBJ1-1; possibly TRBD1 for D (6 bases). The germline V gene encodes CDR1 SQVTM and CDR2 ANQGSEA. Trimming stripped 5 bases from V and 2 bases from J, with 15 bases between. This CDR3 is 14 amino acids long. This CDR3 reads CSVRGGATNTEAFF. In DNA, the CDR3 is TGCAGCGTTAGGGGGGGGGCGACCAACACTGAAGCTTTCTTT.

CDR3 DNA: TGTGCCAGCAGGTTGACAGGGGGCGATGGCTACACCTTC. Protein: CASRLTGGDGYTF. The V and J genes are TRBV2 and TRBJ1-2; 10 bases agree with TRBD1. Germline values: CDR1 SNHLY, CDR2 FYNNEI. There are 13 residues in the CDR3. The V segment lost 6 bases and the J segment 6 bases; nucleotides outside the gene matches: 4.

Notes on this clonotype: One end of the junction varies from germline; a read error may be responsible. The chain employs TRBV19 and TRBJ2-2; D not resolved. Germline lookup yields CDR1 LNHDA and CDR2 SQIVND (reference sequence). This CDR3 region has 14 residues. The chain's CDR3 is CAGSDDQSAGELFF. The CDR3 nucleotides are TGTGCCGGTAGTGACGACCAGAGCGCTGGGGAGCTGTTTTTT. The full variable domain, its missing parts supplied by reference TRBV19 and TRBJ2-2, is DGGITQSPKYLFRKEGQNVTLSCEQNLNHDAMYWYRQDPGQGLRLIYYSQIVNDFQKGDIAEGYSVSREKKESFPLTVTSAQKNPTAFYLCAGSDDQSAGELFFGEGSRLTVL.

Comment on this clonotype: A much larger clone lies one base from this, so it may be a read error. The chain carries TRBV20-1 and TRBJ2-2; D may correspond to TRBD1 or TRBD2 (5 bases each). This CDR3 has 14 amino acids. CDR1 and CDR2 (germline): DFQATT, SNEGSKA (reference sequence). The CDR3 nucleotides read TGCAATGCCCGGGGCCCAATCGACACCGGGGAGCTGTTTTTT. Protein: CNARGPIDTGELFF.

This sequence joins TRBV5-5 and TRBJ2-7; TRBD2 might be the D (5 bases). CDR3 size: 14 residues. V lost 4 bases and J 7 bases, leaving 18 bases between the germline ends. Germline values: CDR1 SGHKS, CDR2 YYEKEE (reference sequence). The CDR3 DNA is TGTGCCAGCAGCCTAGCTGGCCTCCCCGTGGAGCAGTACTTC. Protein product: CASSLAGLPVEQYF. Complete variable domain (other parts from reference TRBV5-5 and TRBJ2-7): DAGVTQSPTHLIKTRGQQVTLRCSPISGHKSVSWYQQVLGQGPQFIFQYYEKEERGRGNFPDRFSARQFPNYSSELNVNALLLGDSALYLCASSLAGLPVEQYFGPGTRLTVT.

By frequency in the sample, this clonotype is medium-sized. This rearrangement joins TRBV28 to TRBJ1-1; D may be TRBD1 (6 bases). Germline values: CDR1 MDHEN, CDR2 SYDVKM. The CDR3 contains 14 residues. V gave up 4 bases and J gave up 1 base, with 10 bases separating them. CDR3 in DNA: TGTGCCAGCAGTTCAGCGGGGGCGAACACTGAAGCTTTCTTT. As protein: CASSSAGANTEAFF.

The sample holds many counts of this clonotype. The gene calls are TRBV29-1 and TRBJ1-6, with a weak D call TRBD1 (5 bases). V lost 4 bases and J 8 bases, leaving 12 bases between the germline ends. The CDR3 contains 13 residues. Germline lookup yields CDR1 SQVTM and CDR2 ANQGSEA. CDR3 DNA: TGCAGCGTTGCCTGGGACCAATATTCACCCCTCCACTTT. It translates to CSVAWDQYSPLHF.

V and J are TRBV9 and TRBJ2-7; D uncertain. Trimming took off 8 bases at V and 1 base at J, with 13 bases between the two ends. This CDR3 has 13 amino acids. Germline assignment: CDR1 SGDLS and CDR2 YYNGEE. CDR3 loop: CARLPSSSYEQYF. The CDR3 bases are TGTGCCAGACTACCTTCTTCTTCCTACGAGCAGTACTTC.

This clonotype was counted at least ten times. This rearrangement joins TRBV30 to TRBJ1-1; D perhaps matches TRBD1 (5 bases). The CDR3 loop spans 14 amino acids. Trimming removed 2 bases at V and 5 bases at J, with 15 bases between. Germline lookup yields CDR1 GTSNPN and CDR2 SVGIG (reference sequence). CDR3 region: CAWSPPHGGTEAFF. In nucleotides, the CDR3 is TGTGCCTGGAGTCCACCCCACGGGGGGACTGAAGCTTTCTTT.